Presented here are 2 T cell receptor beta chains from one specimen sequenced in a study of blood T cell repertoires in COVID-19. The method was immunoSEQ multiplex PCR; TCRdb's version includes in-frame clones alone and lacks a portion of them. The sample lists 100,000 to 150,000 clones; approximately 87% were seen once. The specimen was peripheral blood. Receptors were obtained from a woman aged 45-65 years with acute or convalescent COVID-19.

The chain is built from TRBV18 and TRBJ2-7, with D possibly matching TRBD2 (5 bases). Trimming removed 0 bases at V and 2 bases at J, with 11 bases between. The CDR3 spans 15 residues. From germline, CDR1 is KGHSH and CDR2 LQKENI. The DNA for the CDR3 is TGTGCCAGCTCACCACCGGGCGGGCCCCCCTACGAGCAGTACTTC. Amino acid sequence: CASSPPGGPPYEQYF.

The CDR3 is CASSGQDSLNEKLFF. CDR3 DNA sequence: TGTGCCAGCAGCGGCCAGGACAGTCTTAATGAAAAACTGTTTTTT. The V and J genes are TRBV27 and TRBJ1-4; weak D call: TRBD1 (6 bases). Germline assignment: CDR1 MNHEY and CDR2 SMNVEV (reference sequence). Deletions cut 6 bases from V and 4 bases from J, with 15 bases between. The CDR3 extends over 15 amino acids.